This T cell receptor beta chain was observed in a study of T cell responses to AZD1222 COVID-19 vaccine. This clone showed up just once. Its specificity is unknown. Study-wide points: There were repertoire samples only from the period after the peak T cell response.

Produced via immunoSEQ multiplex PCR; TCRdb's table is partial and in-frame only. The sample lists about 140,000 clones; around 89% were seen once. The CDR3 contains 15 residues. Trimming removed 0 bases from V and 11 bases from J; junction bases left unmatched: 7. Germline V gives CDR1 LGHNA, CDR2 YSLEER. The genes are TRBV4-3 and TRBJ1-6; 7 bases are a match to TRBD1. The material was peripheral blood, obtained on day 0 of AZD1222 vaccination. The TCR sequence derives from an adult in good health. CDR3 in amino acids: CASSQERATGTPLHF. DNA of the CDR3: TGCGCCAGCAGCCAAGAAAGAGCGACAGGGACACCCCTCCACTTT.